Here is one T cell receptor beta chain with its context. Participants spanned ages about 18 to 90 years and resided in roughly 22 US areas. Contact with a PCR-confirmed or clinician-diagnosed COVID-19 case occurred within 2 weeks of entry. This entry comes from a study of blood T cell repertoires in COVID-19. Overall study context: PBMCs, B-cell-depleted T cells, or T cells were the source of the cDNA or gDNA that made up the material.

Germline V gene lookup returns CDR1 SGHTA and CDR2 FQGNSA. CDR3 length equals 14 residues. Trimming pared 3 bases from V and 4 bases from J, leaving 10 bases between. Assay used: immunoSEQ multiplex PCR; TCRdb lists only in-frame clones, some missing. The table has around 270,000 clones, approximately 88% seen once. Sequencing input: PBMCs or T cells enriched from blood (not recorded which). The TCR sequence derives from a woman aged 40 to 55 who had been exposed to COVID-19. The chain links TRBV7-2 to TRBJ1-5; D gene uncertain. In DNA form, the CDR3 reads TGTGCCAGCAGCTTTAATCCGGGGAATCAGCCCCAGCATTTT. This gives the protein CASSFNPGNQPQHF.